The text below deals with one T cell receptor (beta chain). It lacks a known antigen. Per-base quality was not reported, and no clone a single base away is much larger than it. The CDR3 runs 12 residues from the cysteine to the phenylalanine. Just the 36-base CDR3 DNA is kept, in frame starting at base 1. The germline V gene (reference sequence) sets CDR1 to SGHNT and CDR2 to YYREEE. V is reduced by 4 bases and J by 6 bases, leaving a spacing of 8 bases between them. Library preparation employed the immunoSEQ multiplex PCR assay. A mixture of 60 forward primers for TCR Vbeta segments and 13 reverse primers for TCR Jbeta segments was used in the multiplex PCR. Amplification of the CDR3 region of rearranged TCR beta genes was performed with a multiplex PCR assay on genomic DNA. Amplified TCR beta libraries were sequenced as 87-base-pair reads on the Illumina HiSeq System. The paper's data handling went like this. Across the 670 or so repertoires, a later analysis counted some 81 million unique TCR beta chains, some 11 million of which were shared by at least two donors. Raw reads were error-corrected and collapsed into unique sequences by a nearest-neighbor algorithm in which closely related sequences were merged to remove PCR and sequencing errors. CDR3 sequences were aligned to IMGT reference sequences to assign V, D and J gene segments. For a sequence to be retained, a match of at least six nucleotides was required to both a V gene segment and a J gene segment. Rearrangements were classified as productive when the CDR3 lacked stop codons and remained in frame with V and J, and all other rearrangements were classified as non-productive. CDR3 was defined by IMGT convention, running from the second conserved V-encoded cysteine to the conserved J-encoded phenylalanine. The earlier analysis of approximately 590 of the donors excluded any sequence lacking an unambiguous match to a single V gene segment. An earlier analysis of about 600 of the donors called V segments functional above 56.7% productive rearrangements and segregating when the between-donor standard deviation exceeded 5%. A statistical classification framework was developed to diagnose cytomegalovirus status using the catalog of TCR beta chain sequences. In a later analysis, TCR nucleotide sequences were compared against IMGT/GENE-DB human TR gene sequences so that V and J genes could be assigned. The TCRdist pipeline was used in a later analysis to assign CDR3 sequences and most-parsimonious VDJ recombination scenarios. In a later analysis, each TCR beta chain was defined by its CDR3 amino acid sequence together with its V-gene family, and reads lacking a unique V-gene family were excluded. A later analysis removed 550 to 700 highly shared, low-generation-probability nucleotide sequences to deal with suspected cross-contamination and a sequencing artifact. For each public chain, a later analysis derived a clonal expansion index from normalized ranks of inferred template counts within each repertoire. A later analysis computed generation probabilities with a VDJ recombination model fitted to out-of-frame rearrangements, and checked the results against IGoR. Hypergeometric tests were used in a later analysis to score TCR-TCR, TCR-HLA and TCR-CMV co-occurrence, with a repertoire-size bias correction applied to the TCR pairs. To estimate false discovery rates, a later analysis permuted the HLA or CMV assignments 20 times. A later analysis grouped co-occurring TCRs with DBSCAN, adding TCRdist sequence similarity when clustering within HLA-allele-positive subsets. Repertoires with fewer than 30,000 or more than 120,000 public chains, plus five repertoires with anomalous nucleotide sharing, were excluded from co-occurrence clustering. Here the immuneACCESS table is served through TCRdb, limited to in-frame sequences with V and J called. Missing clones are a known gap in these copies; in checked studies unresolved V genes cover under half, and the rest lacks a known reason. V, J and clone size are those of that table, while D and trimming were read from the DNA. The sample table records 100,000 to 150,000 clones; more than 75% of these occur just once. Around 1.6% of the sample comes from the top ten.

The data derive from a study of cytomegalovirus exposure and HLA in healthy donors (dated by TCRdb to 2015 to 2018). Regarding the complete study: An earlier analysis of roughly 630 of the donors reported more than 250 Gb of sequence data and more than 90 million unique TCR beta sequences from roughly 180 million T cells. An early release that covered approximately 600 HLA-typed donors contained around 300 gigabases of sequencing data and about 84 million unique TCR sequences. The genetic ancestry cluster associated with self-reported Caucasian donors included 81% of the roughly 410 genotyped donors. The study aimed to test whether cataloging public T cell receptors could reveal signatures of past pathogen exposure. The study profiled the T cell repertoires of 500 to 800 subjects by immunosequencing and related them to cytomegalovirus serostatus. Along with the approximately 700-subject first cohort, a separate validation cohort of roughly 110 different subjects was used. To predict cytomegalovirus infection status, the study brought together high-throughput TCR immunosequencing, statistical association of individual TCRs with disease status, and machine learning. A later analysis re-examined previously published TCR beta repertoires from over 500 donors and added high-resolution HLA genotyping to investigate patterns of TCR occurrence. The later analysis used no new phenotypic data to find candidate immune exposures, relying instead on TCR beta sequences and their occurrence across donors. An earlier analysis of around 580 of the donors used high-throughput TCR beta sequencing to judge whether each TCR beta V gene segment behaved as functional or pseudogenic. Alongside the repertoire data, information on donor age, sex, ethnicity and CMV serostatus was compiled. A later genetic analysis used genome-wide SNP genotypes for about 60% of the roughly 700 donors, treating that subset as a discovery cohort. Every discovery cohort repertoire had been produced on one sequencing platform. HLA typing included class I and class II loci at four-digit resolution. The number of typed donors differed by locus: roughly 620-640 for A, B, C, DRB1 and DQB1; 522 for DQA1; 606 for DPA1; and some 470 for DPB1. About five DR-DQ haplotypes were handled as single units for association and clustering because linkage in the cohort was strong. On average, about 200,000 unique TCR beta nucleotide sequences were sequenced per donor among 398 genotyped donors of the cohort, with 15% to 20% of those sequences being non-productive.

The cohort consisted of 600 to 700 healthy bone marrow donors. At the time of sampling, all cohort members were nominally healthy, though unrecorded immune exposures were likely present. The donor was CMV seronegative and belonged to the group of roughly 330 seronegative cohort members. Each donor provided a peripheral blood sample, and peripheral blood mononuclear cells were used for TCR beta sequencing. The Qiagen DNeasy Blood Extraction Kit was used to extract genomic DNA from the blood cell samples. General study outcomes and caveats: The authors suggested that the approach could potentially be generalized to other disease states and immunological phenotypes. A later analysis reported that several top co-occurrence clusters appeared linked to parvovirus B19, influenza, CMV and Epstein-Barr virus. Correlated functional status among segregating V segments might reflect linkage disequilibrium, but an unknown experimental factor could not be ruled out. The sequencing pipeline was judged likely to have produced a cluster of highly shared sequence variants as a technical artifact. In this cohort, only TCR beta chains were sequenced, and detectable features were limited by the absence of alpha or paired-chain data. While some public TCRs were present in many individuals, most TCR sequences turned up only very rarely across donors. CMV serostatus was the only immune exposure information available for the cohort. Compared with equally common non-associated chains, HLA-associated TCR beta chains in a later analysis were more clonally expanded and had lower generation probabilities. Because counts were too low, roughly 18 rarely observed V segments, including chromosome 9 orphons, were left out of the earlier analysis of 587 of the donors. Because some donors lacked HLA typing at each locus, the association tests relied only on the typed subset. A later analysis found that most CMV-associated TCR beta chains appeared HLA-restricted, with HLA associations seemingly driven largely by CMV exposure. In a later genetic analysis, fewer N-insertions in productive TCRs were reported among donors in an Asian-associated ancestry cluster than the roughly 670-donor mean. A total of 150 or so TCR beta chains were listed by the study as associated with cytomegalovirus. A later genetic analysis associated a missense DCLRE1C variant with V-gene and J-gene trimming of TCR beta chains, and an independent cohort replicated the association. Because the 87-base-pair reads could not distinguish some IMGT-functional V segments, including TRBV6-2 and TRBV6-3, those segments were excluded. In an earlier analysis of about 600 of the donors, most TCR beta V segments appeared in productive rearrangements about 87% or about 30% of the time, broadly matching IMGT annotations. According to a later analysis, TCR association rates differed among HLA loci, with DRB1 alleles showing the most associated TCRs and HLA-C alleles showing the fewest. Specific HLA alleles were associated with 15,000 to 20,000 TCR beta sequences at a false discovery rate of 0.05 in a later analysis. Sequencing depth was assumed to be roughly uniform across donors in the presence/absence analyses, though that assumption may not hold. Assigning TCR associations to individual alleles was difficult when HLA alleles, especially DR and DQ, strongly co-occurred. In vitro tests confirmed that a few of the cytomegalovirus-associated TCR beta chains recognize cytomegalovirus antigens. The classifier was reported to diagnose cytomegalovirus status with high specificity and sensitivity in both the original and validation cohorts. A further reported finding was that TCR beta sequences accurately predicted the HLA-A and HLA-B alleles for most subjects in the first cohort.

The chain employs TRBV5-4 and TRBJ2-1; a weak D assignment points to TRBD1 (5 bases agree). This sequence originates from a female donor in good health and CMV-seronegative. Sequencing was performed on PBMCs. The CDR3: CASSTDSNEQFF. The DNA sequence follows: TGTGCCAGCAGCACTGACAGCAATGAGCAGTTCTTC.